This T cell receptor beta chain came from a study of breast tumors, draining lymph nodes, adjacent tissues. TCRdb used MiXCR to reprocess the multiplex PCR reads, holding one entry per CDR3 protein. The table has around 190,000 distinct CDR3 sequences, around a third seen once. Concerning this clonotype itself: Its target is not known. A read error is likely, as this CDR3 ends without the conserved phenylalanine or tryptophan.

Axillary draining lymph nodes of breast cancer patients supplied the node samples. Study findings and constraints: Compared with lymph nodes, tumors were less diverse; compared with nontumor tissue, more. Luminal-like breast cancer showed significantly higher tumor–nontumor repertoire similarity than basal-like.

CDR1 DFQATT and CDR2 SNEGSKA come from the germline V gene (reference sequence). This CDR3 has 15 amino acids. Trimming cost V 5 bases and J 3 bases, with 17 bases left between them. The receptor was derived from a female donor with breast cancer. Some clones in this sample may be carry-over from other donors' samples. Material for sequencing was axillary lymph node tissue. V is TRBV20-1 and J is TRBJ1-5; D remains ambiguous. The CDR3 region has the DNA TGCAGTGCTCGGGATGCCCAAAGGAACAATCAGCCCCAGCATGGT. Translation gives CSARDAQRNNQPQHG.